What follows is one T cell receptor beta chain and its context. Its specificity is not known. PCR was performed using 60 Vbeta and 13 Jbeta primers. The assay was immunoSEQ multiplex PCR, and TCRdb's table has in-frame clones only and misses some. The repertoire table contains more than 95,000 clones. In germline, CDR1 is LGHNA, CDR2 YNFKEQ. The CDR3 spans 15 residues. The ends were cut back, 8 bases at V and 0 bases at J, with 14 bases in the middle. These data are taken from a study of cytomegalovirus exposure and HLA in healthy donors. Each donor's status was that of a healthy bone marrow donor. Findings and limits, study-wide: Many donors carried some public TCRs, although rarity characterized most TCR sequences.

The specimen was PBMCs. The rearrangement uses TRBV4-2 and TRBJ2-1; D unresolved. The TCR was taken from a man aged 40-49 years in good health and CMV-seronegative. The CDR3 sequence is CASGKLESSYNEQFF. The CDR3 nucleotides read TGTGCCAGCGGTAAACTTGAGAGCTCCTACAATGAGCAGTTCTTC.